The rows below give T cell receptor beta chains drawn from one sample of a study of shared clonotypes between healthy human individuals. Method: immunoSEQ multiplex PCR; TCRdb's copy keeps in-frame clones and lacks some. Of 2,100,000 or so clones in the sample, roughly 95% were seen once. The sequencing input was naive CD4+ T cells sorted from blood. The receptor set was obtained from a man between 18 and 35 years old in good health. CDR3s include the opening cysteine and the closing phenylalanine or tryptophan. A D gene is named only where the DNA matches it firmly. Size is stated for part of the rows, as once, few or many counts, or as a class when the clone is expanded.

v_call,d_call,clone_size,j_call,cdr3_aa,cdr3_nt
TRBV27,NA,NA,TRBJ2-2,CASRLGGKTGELFF,TGTGCCAGCCGGCTCGGGGGTAAAACCGGGGAGCTGTTTTTT
TRBV25-1,NA,NA,TRBJ2-5,CASSDLGGETQYF,TGTGCCAGCAGTGACCTAGGGGGAGAGACCCAGTACTTC
TRBV2,TRBD2,once,TRBJ2-7,CASSEGGLVYEQYF,TGTGCCAGCAGTGAAGGGGGACTAGTATACGAGCAGTACTTC
TRBV5-4,NA,NA,TRBJ2-3,CASRGELSTDTQYF,TGTGCCAGCAGAGGCGAACTGAGCACAGATACGCAGTATTTT
TRBV5-1,NA,NA,TRBJ2-5,CASSLWTVQETQYF,TGCGCCAGCAGCTTATGGACAGTCCAAGAGACCCAGTACTTC
TRBV7-9,NA,NA,TRBJ2-7,CASSLETRGEQYF,TGTGCCAGCAGCTTAGAAACCCGGGGCGAGCAGTACTTC
TRBV10-2,NA,NA,TRBJ1-3,CASRDSSSGNTIYF,TGCGCCAGCAGGGACTCAAGCTCTGGAAACACCATATATTTT
TRBV5-1,TRBD1,NA,TRBJ1-1,CASSPGQMNTEAFF,TGCGCCAGCAGCCCGGGACAGATGAACACTGAAGCTTTCTTT
TRBV19,TRBD1,NA,TRBJ1-2,CASSFRTGMAYGYTF,TGTGCCAGTAGTTTCCGGACAGGAATGGCATATGGCTACACCTTC
TRBV6-1,NA,NA,TRBJ2-7,CASPPRNLNSYEQYF,TGTGCCAGCCCGCCCCGCAACTTGAACTCCTACGAGCAGTACTTC
TRBV6-5,NA,NA,TRBJ1-1,CASSPGWESHTEAFF,TGTGCCAGCAGCCCAGGGTGGGAGAGTCACACTGAAGCTTTCTTT